This TCR beta chain was recorded in a study of T cells expressing NK-cell markers. Regarding the study as a whole: Of the CD8+ T cell pool in about six donors, roughly 1.0-8% was accounted for by dominant NKG2C+ clonotypes.

Template switching by 5'RACE with UMIs generated the TCR beta cDNA. TCRdb re-called the 5' RACE reads and gives one entry per CDR3 protein, without DNA. This sample lists about 160,000 distinct CDR3 sequences; its ten largest clones have 20% to 25%. The V gene's germline CDR1 is SGHRS and CDR2 YFSETQ. This CDR3 region has 14 residues. Comments on this clonotype: Its matching antigen is unknown.

The gene calls are TRBV5-1 and TRBJ2-7; TCRdb gives TRBD1 as the D gene, but with no DNA this cannot be confirmed. The sequenced sample was blood T cells: a sorted CD56 or NKG2C T cell subset, CD4+ or CD8+ T cells, or bulk PBMC T cells (not recorded which). This clonotype was sampled from a man aged 18-70 years in good health. This chain's CDR3 is CASHSGGGAGEQYF.